The clone carrying this T cell receptor beta chain has ten or more counts. The antigen remains undetermined. Quantitative 5'-RACE with molecular barcodes generated TCR beta libraries. TCRdb redid the calling of the 5' RACE reads with MiXCR, one entry per CDR3 protein. The sample lists 150,000 to 200,000 distinct CDR3 sequences, roughly 13% occurring once. The sample comes from a study of CD8 T cells in ankylosing spondylitis. Germline CDR1 is SGHTA and CDR2 is FQGNSA. The CDR3 loop spans 15 amino acids. V was trimmed by 0 bases and J by 0 bases, leaving 8 bases between them. Study results and limitations: Prior work had noted some motif variants in reactive arthritis blood and synovial fluid. A TCR beta motif of about 8 highly homologous variants appeared characteristic of ankylosing spondylitis blood. Significant enrichment of disease-linked clones was reported in matched ankylosing spondylitis synovial fluid.

The genes are TRBV7-2 and TRBJ1-1, with D possibly being TRBD1 (6 bases). The clonotype originates from a female donor with ankylosing spondylitis or in good health (not recorded which). Input material: blood, either unsorted or a sorted T cell fraction (not recorded which). CDR3 sequence reads: CASSLATGLNTEAFF. CDR3 sequence (DNA): TGTGCCAGCAGCTTAGCGACAGGATTGAACACTGAAGCTTTCTTT.